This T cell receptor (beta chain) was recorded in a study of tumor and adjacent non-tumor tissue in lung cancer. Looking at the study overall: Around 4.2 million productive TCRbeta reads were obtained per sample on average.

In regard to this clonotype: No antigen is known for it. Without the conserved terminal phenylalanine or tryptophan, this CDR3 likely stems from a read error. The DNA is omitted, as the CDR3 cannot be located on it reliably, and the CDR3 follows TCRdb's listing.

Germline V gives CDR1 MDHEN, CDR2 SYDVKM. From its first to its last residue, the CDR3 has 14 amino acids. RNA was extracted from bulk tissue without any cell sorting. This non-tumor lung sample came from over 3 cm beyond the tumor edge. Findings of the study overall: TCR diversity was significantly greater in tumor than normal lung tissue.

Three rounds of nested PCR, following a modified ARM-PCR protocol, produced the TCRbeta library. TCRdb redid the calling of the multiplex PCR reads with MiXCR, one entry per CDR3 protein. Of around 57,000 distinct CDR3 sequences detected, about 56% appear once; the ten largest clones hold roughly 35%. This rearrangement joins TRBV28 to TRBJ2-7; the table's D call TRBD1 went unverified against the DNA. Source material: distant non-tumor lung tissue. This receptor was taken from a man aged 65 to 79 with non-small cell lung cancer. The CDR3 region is CASSTGQINYEEYL.